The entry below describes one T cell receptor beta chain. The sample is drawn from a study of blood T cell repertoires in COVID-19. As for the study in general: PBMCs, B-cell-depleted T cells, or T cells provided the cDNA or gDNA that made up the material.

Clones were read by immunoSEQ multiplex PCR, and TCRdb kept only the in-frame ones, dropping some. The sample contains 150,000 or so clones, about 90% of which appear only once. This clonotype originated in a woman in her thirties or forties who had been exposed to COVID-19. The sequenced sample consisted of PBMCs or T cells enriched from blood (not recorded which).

In DNA form, the CDR3 reads TGTGCCAGCCGACGACAGGGTAAAAATGAGCAGTTCTTC. It translates to CASRRQGKNEQFF. The V gene is TRBV3-1 (or the pseudogene TRBV3-2), the J gene TRBJ2-1; 7 nucleotides align to TRBD1. Germline assignment: CDR1 LGHDT and CDR2 YNNKEL (reference sequence). There are 13 residues in the CDR3. V was pared by 8 bases and J by 7 bases, with 8 bases of the junction left unmatched.